This TCR beta chain was recovered during a study of human T cells and chemical hapten exposure. Study as a whole: The sensitizer, 2% DPC, was used on around 2 cm by around 2 cm of upper inner arm skin.

This clonotype was detected only a few times. Time point here: patch test 1, 2 weeks after DPC sensitization. Treatment indicated: therapeutic diphenylcyclopropenone sensitization with weekly scalp DPC. This CDR3 contains 14 residues. Trimming removed 6 bases from V and 4 bases from J; junction bases left unmatched: 9. The germline V gene has CDR1 SQVTM and CDR2 ANQGSEA. It was the library that attached unique molecular identifiers to individual cDNA molecules. TCRdb ran MiXCR on the RACE reads and lists one entry per CDR3 protein. The profile covers tens of thousands of distinct CDR3 sequences, with 10% appearing a single time and around 1.5% taken by the ten largest.

Sequences were derived from whole blood, sampled in connection with sensitization to the hapten diphenylcyclopropenone (DPC). The sequence came from a woman aged 50 to 60 with alopecia areata. Some clones in this sample may be carry-over from other donors' samples. The J gene is TRBJ2-3, the V gene TRBV29-1; TRBD2 aligns across 8 bases. In DNA form, the CDR3 reads TGCAGCGTCCTGGCGGGAGGTGTAGCAGATACGCAGTATTTT. It is translated as CSVLAGGVADTQYF.